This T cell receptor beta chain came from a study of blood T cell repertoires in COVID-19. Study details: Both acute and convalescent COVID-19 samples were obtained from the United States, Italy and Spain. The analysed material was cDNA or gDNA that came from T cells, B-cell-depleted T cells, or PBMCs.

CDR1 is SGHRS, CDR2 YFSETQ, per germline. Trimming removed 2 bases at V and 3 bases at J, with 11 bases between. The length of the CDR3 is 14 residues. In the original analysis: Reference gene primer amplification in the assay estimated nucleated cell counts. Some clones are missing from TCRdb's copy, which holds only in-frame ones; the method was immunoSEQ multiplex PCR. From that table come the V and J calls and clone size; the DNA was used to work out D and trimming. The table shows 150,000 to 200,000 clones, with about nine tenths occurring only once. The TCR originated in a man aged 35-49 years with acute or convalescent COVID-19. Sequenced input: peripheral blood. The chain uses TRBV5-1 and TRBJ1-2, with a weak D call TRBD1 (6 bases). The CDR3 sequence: CASSLSRQDYGYTF. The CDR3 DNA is TGCGCCAGCAGCTTAAGTAGACAGGACTATGGCTACACCTTC.